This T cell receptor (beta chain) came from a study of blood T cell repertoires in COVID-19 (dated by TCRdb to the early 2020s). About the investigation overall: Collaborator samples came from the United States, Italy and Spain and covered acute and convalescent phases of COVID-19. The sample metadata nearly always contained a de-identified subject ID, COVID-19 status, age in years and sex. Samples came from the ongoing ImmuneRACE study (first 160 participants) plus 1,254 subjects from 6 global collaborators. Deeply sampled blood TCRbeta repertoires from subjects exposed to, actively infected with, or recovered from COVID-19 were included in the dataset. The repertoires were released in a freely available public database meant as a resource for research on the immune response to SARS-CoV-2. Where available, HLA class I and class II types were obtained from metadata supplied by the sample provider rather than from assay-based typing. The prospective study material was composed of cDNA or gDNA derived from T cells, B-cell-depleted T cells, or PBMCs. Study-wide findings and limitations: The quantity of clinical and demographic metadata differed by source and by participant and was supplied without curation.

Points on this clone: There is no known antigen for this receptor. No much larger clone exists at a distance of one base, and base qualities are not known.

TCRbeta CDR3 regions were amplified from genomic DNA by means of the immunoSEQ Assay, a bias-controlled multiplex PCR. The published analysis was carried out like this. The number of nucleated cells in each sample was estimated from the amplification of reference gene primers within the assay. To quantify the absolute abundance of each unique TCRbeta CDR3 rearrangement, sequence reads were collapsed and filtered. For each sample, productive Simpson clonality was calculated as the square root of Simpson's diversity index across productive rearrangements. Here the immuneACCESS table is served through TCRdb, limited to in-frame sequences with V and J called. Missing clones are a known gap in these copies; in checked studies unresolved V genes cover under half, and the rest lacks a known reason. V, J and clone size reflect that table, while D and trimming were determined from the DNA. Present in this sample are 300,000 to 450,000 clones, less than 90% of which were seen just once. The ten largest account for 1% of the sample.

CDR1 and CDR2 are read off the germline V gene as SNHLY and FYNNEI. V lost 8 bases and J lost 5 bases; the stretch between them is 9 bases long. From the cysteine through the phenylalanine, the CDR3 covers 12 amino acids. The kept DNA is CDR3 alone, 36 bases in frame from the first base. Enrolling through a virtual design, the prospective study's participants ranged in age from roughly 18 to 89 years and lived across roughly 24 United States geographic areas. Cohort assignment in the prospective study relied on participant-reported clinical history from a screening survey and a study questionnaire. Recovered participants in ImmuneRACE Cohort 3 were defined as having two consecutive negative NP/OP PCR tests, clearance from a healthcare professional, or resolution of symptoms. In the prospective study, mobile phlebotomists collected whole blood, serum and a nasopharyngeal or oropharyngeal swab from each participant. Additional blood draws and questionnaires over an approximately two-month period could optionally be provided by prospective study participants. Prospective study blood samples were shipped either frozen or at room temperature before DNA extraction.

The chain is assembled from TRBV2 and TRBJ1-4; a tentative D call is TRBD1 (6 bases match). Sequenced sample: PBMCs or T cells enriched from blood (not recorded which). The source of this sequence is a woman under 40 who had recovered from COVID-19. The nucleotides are TGTGCCAGCGGACAGCGGAATGAAAAACTGTTTTTT. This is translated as CASGQRNEKLFF.